This TCR beta chain was captured in a study of regulatory T cells in long-lasting Graves disease. This clonotype was detected ten times or more. The time point was: newly diagnosed GD, antithyroid drugs for less than 3 months. RNA from PBMCs was the source of the TCR library. Arm-PCR of CDR3 regions and iRepertoire HTBI primers were used to build TCR beta libraries. One entry per CDR3 protein, called by TCRdb with MiXCR from the multiplex PCR reads. The sample holds over 200,000 distinct CDR3 sequences, more than 15% seen once. This CDR3 has 15 residues. Trimming took 1 base from V and 4 from J; bases not matched to a gene: 5. Per germline, CDR1 PRHDT and CDR2 FYEKMQ (reference sequence). A further study also used this sample, focusing on T cells in Graves' hyperthyroidism and ophthalmopathy.

Sequences were derived from peripheral blood mononuclear cells (PBMCs), sampled at new diagnosis, from a patient treated with antithyroid drugs. The chain carries TRBV13 and TRBJ2-3; 7 nucleotides match TRBD2. This clonotype was obtained from a woman between 25 and 40 years old with Graves disease. The CDR3 sequence is CASSLVGLLSDTQYF. The CDR3 DNA reads as TGTGCCAGCAGCTTAGTGGGACTACTCTCAGATACGCAGTATTTT.